This T cell receptor beta chain was recorded in a study of cytomegalovirus exposure and HLA in healthy donors. Study conclusions and caveats: In vitro testing confirmed three CMV-associated chains as specific for CMV antigens. Association with HLA alleles at 0.05 false discovery rate was found for 16,951 TCR beta sequences in a later analysis.

Looked up from germline, CDR1 is LGHNA and CDR2 is YNFKEQ. Losses at the gene ends were 1 base for V and 10 bases for J; bases not matched to a gene: 7. CDR3 length: 15 residues. PCR employed 60 Vbeta and 13 Jbeta primers. Sequenced by immunoSEQ multiplex PCR; TCRdb stores in-frame clones only, minus some. In the table there are some 170,000 clones, about 77% of which are singletons. Donors were ostensibly healthy at sampling, although undocumented immune exposures were probable. In the case of this clone: Its antigen is not known.

The sequence was obtained from a woman between 45 and 65 years old in good health and CMV-seronegative. Material: PBMCs. The gene calls are TRBV4-2 and TRBJ2-2; 9 nucleotides line up with TRBD1. The CDR3 spells CASSQGTGDLVELFF. CDR3 bases: TGTGCCAGCAGCCAAGGGACAGGGGACCTTGTGGAGCTGTTTTTT.